The 18 T cell receptor beta chains below come from one sample, sequenced in a study of Graves' ophthalmopathy and Graves' hyperthyroidism. TCR beta CDR3 amplification used RNA transcripts. Investigators did first-round RT-PCR with HTBI primers, then second-round multiplex PCR. TCRdb reprocessed the multiplex PCR reads via MiXCR and lists one record per CDR3 protein. The sample contains around 170,000 distinct CDR3 sequences, 30% to 45% of which appear only once. Source material: peripheral blood. These receptors originate from a woman aged 40-49 years with Graves' ophthalmopathy.

This clonotype was observed many times. V gene TRBV20-1 combines with J gene TRBJ2-7; D is perhaps TRBD1 (6 bases). The CDR3 is 13 amino acids. V dropped 4 bases and J dropped 7 bases, with 17 bases sitting between them. The germline gives CDR1 DFQATT, CDR2 SNEGSKA (reference sequence). The CDR3 DNA sequence: TGCAGTGCTACCGGGACATCAAGACGAGAGCAGTACTTC. It is translated as CSATGTSRREQYF.

The chain joins TRBV6-5 to TRBJ2-7, with 7 bases lining up with TRBD1. The V gene's germline CDR1 is MNHEY and CDR2 SVGAGI. V trimming: 4 bases; J trimming: 0 bases; junction bases outside the gene matches: 9. CDR3 size: 16 residues. This CDR3 is CASSSRTGSSSYEQYF. CDR3 coding DNA: TGTGCCAGCAGTTCCAGGACAGGTTCGAGCTCCTACGAGCAGTACTTC.

This clonotype was recorded many times. This chain connects TRBV11-1 to TRBJ1-1, with D possibly matching TRBD1 (6 bases). The germline CDR1 and CDR2 sequences are SGHAT and FQDESV (reference sequence). Trimming removed 4 bases at V and 1 base at J, with 22 bases between. The CDR3 is 18 residues long. For the CDR3, the DNA is TGTGCCAGCAGCTCAGGGGTGATGGTTGGGCAGACGAACACTGAAGCTTTCTTT. Its protein product is CASSSGVMVGQTNTEAFF.

This clonotype showed up many times. The chain employs TRBV7-3 and TRBJ2-2; D uncertain. Germline loops: CDR1 SGHTA, CDR2 FQGTGA. The CDR3 consists of 13 residues. V was trimmed by 1 base and J by 7 bases, leaving 7 bases between them. The CDR3 here is CASSLMSLGELFF. CDR3 coding DNA: TGTGCCAGCAGCTTAATGTCTCTCGGGGAGCTGTTTTTT. The full variable domain, in which reference TRBV7-3 and TRBJ2-2 provide the parts outside the CDR3, is GAGVSQTPSNKVTEKGKYVELRCDPISGHTALYWYRQSLGQGPEFLIYFQGTGAADDSGLPNDRFFAVRPEGSVSTLKIQRTERGDSAVYLCASSLMSLGELFFGEGSRLTVL.

This clonotype was counted many times. The chain recombines TRBV7-3 with TRBJ1-1, with unresolved D. Trimming removed 0 bases at V and 1 base at J, with 9 bases between. This CDR3 is 15 amino acids long. In germline, CDR1 is SGHTA, CDR2 FQGTGA. In DNA form, the CDR3 reads TGTGCCAGCAGCTTAACGGTAGGAGGGAACACTGAAGCTTTCTTT. It yields the protein CASSLTVGGNTEAFF. Looking up the rest from reference TRBV7-3 and TRBJ1-1 gives the full variable domain: GAGVSQTPSNKVTEKGKYVELRCDPISGHTALYWYRQSLGQGPEFLIYFQGTGAADDSGLPNDRFFAVRPEGSVSTLKIQRTERGDSAVYLCASSLTVGGNTEAFFGQGTRLTVV.

This clonotype was counted a single time. The V and J genes are TRBV12-5 and TRBJ2-5; 7 bases fit TRBD2. The CDR3 loop spans 17 amino acids. Trimming removed 7 bases from V and 4 bases from J; junction bases left unmatched: 18. In germline, CDR1 is LGHNT, CDR2 FRNRAP. The CDR3 sequence: CASALNLGLNGGETQYF. CDR3 in DNA: TGTGCTAGTGCCCTAAATTTGGGACTAAACGGAGGAGAGACCCAGTACTTC.

This clonotype was observed many times. The chain is built from TRBV6-5 and TRBJ2-5, with 12 bases identical to TRBD2. J gave up 3 bases and V 7 bases, and 6 bases lay outside the gene matches. Per germline, CDR1 MNHEY and CDR2 SVGAGI. The CDR3 has 15 amino acids. CDR3 in amino acids: CASTQPSGGEETQYF. The CDR3 nucleotides are TGTGCCAGCACCCAACCTAGCGGGGGGGAAGAGACCCAGTACTTC.

CDR3 sequence reads: CASSERGSYEQYF. The CDR3 bases are TGTGCCAGCAGTGAAAGGGGCTCCTACGAGCAGTACTTC. This chain links TRBV6-1 with TRBJ2-7; D perhaps matches TRBD1 (5 bases). The CDR3 runs 13 residues. The germline V gene encodes CDR1 MNHNS and CDR2 SASEGT. Trimming took off 2 bases at V and 0 bases at J, with 5 bases between the two ends.

This clonotype was observed a handful of times. This chain links TRBV28 with TRBJ1-1; D is perhaps TRBD1 (5 bases). Trimming left V 5 bases short and J 1 base short, with 14 bases between. This CDR3 region has 15 residues. The germline gives CDR1 MDHEN, CDR2 SYDVKM. The CDR3 nucleotides are TGTGCCAGCAGTCCAACGGACATTAGGAACACTGAAGCTTTCTTT. Translated: CASSPTDIRNTEAFF.

The J gene is TRBJ1-1, the V gene TRBV5-1; D may be TRBD1 (5 bases). Trimming removed 4 bases at V and 0 bases at J, with 16 bases between. CDR3 length: 16 residues. Germline V gene data show CDR1 as SGHRS and CDR2 as YFSETQ. The CDR3 loop is CASSVGDGSMNTEAFF. The CDR3 coding sequence is TGCGCCAGCAGCGTCGGGGACGGCAGTATGAACACTGAAGCTTTCTTT.

The chain uses TRBV11-3 and TRBJ2-2, with D possibly being TRBD1 (5 bases). V dropped 4 bases and J dropped 7 bases, with 10 bases sitting between them. The CDR3 runs 13 residues. Looked up from germline, CDR1 is SGHNT and CDR2 is YENEEA. DNA for the CDR3: TGTGCCAGCAGCTCTAGGGGAATCGGGGAGCTGTTTTTT. This encodes CASSSRGIGELFF.

This chain connects TRBV18 to TRBJ2-5; no definite D call. From germline, CDR1 is KGHSH and CDR2 LQKENI. There are 16 residues in the CDR3. The V end was cut by 3 bases, the J end by 5 bases, with 19 bases between. The CDR3 region has the DNA TGTGCCAGCTCACCGCCAATGGTAGCTGGTGGGGAGACCCAGTACTTC. This codes for CASSPPMVAGGETQYF.

This clonotype was recorded many times. The gene calls are TRBV20-1 and TRBJ2-7; 7 nucleotides align to TRBD2. Germline V lookup: CDR1 DFQATT, CDR2 SNEGSKA (reference sequence). The CDR3 consists of 11 residues. The trim removed 6 bases at V and 3 bases at J, leaving 2 bases unmatched. The CDR3 region is CSAGGNYEQYF. CDR3 DNA sequence: TGCAGTGCCGGGGGGAACTACGAGCAGTACTTC.

Ten or more counts support this clonotype. J is TRBJ2-4 and V is TRBV20-1, with D perhaps TRBD1 (6 bases). V was trimmed by 1 base and J by 2 bases, leaving 15 bases between them. In germline, CDR1 is DFQATT, CDR2 SNEGSKA (reference sequence). The CDR3 has 16 residues. CDR3 nucleotide sequence: TGCAGTGCTAGAGCCCTTGATACAGGGCCCAAAAACATTCAGTACTTC. Its protein product is CSARALDTGPKNIQYF.

This clonotype has at least ten counts. V gene TRBV18 combines with J gene TRBJ1-2, with TRBD1 matching 9 bases. V was clipped by 3 bases and J by 6 bases; unmatched bases: 5. Germline CDR1 is KGHSH and CDR2 is LQKENI. The CDR3 sequence is 14 residues long. The CDR3 nucleotides are TGTGCCAGCTCACCTTCAGACAGGGGGAATGGCTACACCTTC. It codes for CASSPSDRGNGYTF.

This clonotype showed up many times. This chain joins TRBV6-5 and TRBJ2-7; TRBD1 might be the D (5 bases). The V end was cut by 2 bases, the J end by 4 bases, with 12 bases between. Per the germline V gene, CDR1 is MNHEY and CDR2 is SVGAGI. The CDR3 has 14 amino acids. The CDR3 region is CASSYGRGEYEQYF. As DNA, the CDR3 is TGTGCCAGCAGTTACGGAAGGGGCGAGTACGAGCAGTACTTC.

This chain connects TRBV6-2 or TRBV6-3 to TRBJ2-7; D gene ambiguous. Germline CDR1 reads MNHEY; CDR2 reads SVGEGT. The ends were cut back, 0 bases at V and 2 bases at J, with 11 bases in the middle. CDR3 length: 15 residues. The CDR3 coding sequence is TGTGCCAGCAGTTACTCGATGGGAATGGCCTACGAGCAGTACTTC. This gives the protein CASSYSMGMAYEQYF.

This clonotype showed up many times. The chain combines TRBV10-3 with TRBJ1-2, with D perhaps TRBD1 (5 bases). The ends were cut back, 5 bases at V and 9 bases at J, with 16 bases in the middle. Germline V lookup: CDR1 ENHRY, CDR2 SYGVKD. The CDR3 consists of 13 residues. The CDR3 spells CAISPPGTDSYTF. The CDR3 nucleotides are TGTGCCATCAGTCCCCCCGGGACGGATAGCTACACCTTC.